A selection of T cell receptor beta chains follows, all from one sample in a study of human T cells and chemical hapten exposure. Each CDR3 protein is one row after TCRdb ran MiXCR on the RACE reads. This table has more than 300,000 distinct CDR3 sequences, roughly 5% appearing once. The sequences come from whole blood, collected in connection with sensitization to the hapten diphenylcyclopropenone (DPC). These receptors were taken from a woman aged 45-65 years with alopecia areata. Some clones in this sample may be carry-over from other donors' samples. Both conserved end residues are part of each CDR3. D genes are given only for firm matches. The size entry is marked missing in some rows and otherwise reads once, few, many or a size class.

CDR3aa | CDR3nt | v_gene | abundance | j_gene | d_gene
CASSLDSELFF | TGTGCCAGCAGCTTAGACAGTGAGCTGTTTTTT | TRBV13 | many | TRBJ2-2 | -
CSVMGGIGEQYF | TGCAGCGTAATGGGAGGGATCGGGGAGCAGTACTTC | TRBV29-1 | many | TRBJ2-7 | TRBD2
CASSQVEDRSNIQYF | TGTGCCAGCAGCCAAGTCGAGGACAGGTCAAACATTCAGTACTTC | TRBV14 | few | TRBJ2-4 | TRBD1
CASSRNKDRGYTEAFF | TGCGCCAGCAGCCGGAACAAGGACAGGGGGTACACTGAAGCTTTCTTT | TRBV4-1 | few | TRBJ1-1 | TRBD1
CATSRGGGADYGYTF | TGTGCCACCAGCAGAGGCGGGGGGGCTGACTATGGCTACACCTTC | TRBV15 | many | TRBJ1-2 | -
CASRTQKGQYQETQYF | TGTGCCAGCAGAACGCAGAAGGGACAGTACCAAGAGACCCAGTACTTC | TRBV6-1 | few | TRBJ2-5 | TRBD1
CASSLIGYSYNEQFF | TGTGCCAGCAGCTTAATCGGCTACTCCTACAATGAGCAGTTCTTC | TRBV7-2 | few | TRBJ2-1 | -
CSVTGTGIGEQYF | TGCAGTGTCACCGGGACAGGGATAGGCGAGCAGTACTTC | TRBV20-1 | many | TRBJ2-7 | TRBD1
CASSPSTDLGEQYF | TGTGCCAGCTCACCTTCGACAGATTTGGGGGAGCAGTACTTC | TRBV18 | many | TRBJ2-7 | -
CASSLDRTGEQYF | TGTGCCAGCAGTCTAGACAGGACGGGCGAGCAGTACTTC | TRBV12-3/TRBV12-4 | many | TRBJ2-7 | -
CASSGLAGDHNEQFF | TGTGCCAGCAGCGGACTAGCGGGAGACCACAATGAGCAGTTCTTC | TRBV25-1 | - | TRBJ2-1 | TRBD2
CASTNQRDSYEQYF | TGTGCCAGCACCAACCAGCGGGACTCCTACGAGCAGTACTTC | TRBV7-2 | - | TRBJ2-7 | TRBD2
CASSYLPGPMGEQYF | TGTGCCAGCAGTTACTTACCGGGACCCATGGGGGAGCAGTACTTC | TRBV6-5 | many | TRBJ2-7 | -
CASSSGAGSGNEQFF | TGTGCCAGCAGCTCTGGTGCCGGGTCCGGCAATGAGCAGTTCTTC | TRBV5-5 | many | TRBJ2-1 | -
CASSNPPQGDYGYTF | TGTGCCAGCAGTAACCCACCGCAGGGGGATTATGGCTACACCTTC | TRBV6-1 | few | TRBJ1-2 | TRBD1
CASSLWRGSSTDTQYF | TGTGCCAGCAGCTTATGGCGGGGGTCCAGCACAGATACGCAGTATTTT | TRBV11-2 | few | TRBJ2-3 | TRBD2
CATLSGSQETQYF | TGTGCCACCTTATCGGGCTCTCAGGAGACCCAGTACTTC | TRBV2 | - | TRBJ2-5 | -